Shown below are 24 T cell receptor beta chains from a single sample sequenced in a study of blood T cell repertoires in COVID-19. TCRdb's copy holds only in-frame clones and misses some; the assay was immunoSEQ multiplex PCR. This table has some 260,000 clones, roughly three quarters appearing once. The sample comprised peripheral blood. All receptors derive from a woman aged 40 to 49 with active or convalescent COVID-19.

This clone was picked up many times. The chain is built from TRBV19 and TRBJ1-3; tentatively, D is TRBD1 (6 bases). The CDR3 runs 14 residues. Looked up from germline, CDR1 is LNHDA and CDR2 is SQIVND (reference sequence). Deletions cut 5 bases from V and 2 bases from J, with 10 bases between. Here the CDR3 DNA reads TGTGCCAGTAGTCCCGGACAGCCTGGAAACACCATATATTTT. It codes for CASSPGQPGNTIYF.

J is TRBJ2-7 and V is TRBV7-2; D not certain. The CDR3 is made up of 13 amino acids. V was pared by 1 base and J by 3 bases, with 7 bases between. Germline assignment: CDR1 SGHTA and CDR2 FQGNSA. The CDR3 here is CASSLVFSYEQYF. CDR3 coding DNA: TGTGCCAGCAGCTTAGTATTTAGCTACGAGCAGTACTTC.

The chain employs TRBV4-1 and TRBJ1-1; perhaps TRBD1 as D (6 bases). CDR1 is MGHRA, CDR2 YSYEKL, per germline. Trimming cost V 0 bases and J 0 bases, with 8 bases left between them. This CDR3 contains 15 residues. In nucleotides, the CDR3 is TGCGCCAGCAGCCAAGAGTCAGGGGTGAACACTGAAGCTTTCTTT. Translated, it gives CASSQESGVNTEAFF.

V usage is TRBV28 and J usage is TRBJ1-2; TRBD1 is a possible D gene (6 bases). Trimming removed 7 bases from V and 2 bases from J, with 11 bases in between. There are 13 residues in the CDR3. Germline assignment: CDR1 MDHEN and CDR2 SYDVKM. CDR3 amino acids: CASTIQGNYGYTF. CDR3 coding DNA: TGTGCCAGCACGATACAGGGAAACTATGGCTACACCTTC.

The chain links TRBV4-2 to TRBJ2-5, with unresolved D. Germline CDR1 reads LGHNA; CDR2 reads YNFKEQ. The ends were cut back, 0 bases at V and 5 bases at J, with 4 bases in the middle. The CDR3 has 12 residues. CDR3: CASSQERETQYF. CDR3 coding DNA: TGTGCCAGCAGCCAAGAACGGGAGACCCAGTACTTC.

This sequence joins TRBV30 and TRBJ1-1; D is ambiguous. V lost 4 bases, J lost 6 bases, and 12 bases lay in between. Germline loops: CDR1 GTSNPN, CDR2 SVGIG (reference sequence). The CDR3 is 12 residues long. This chain's CDR3 is CAWILYKAEAFF. As DNA, the CDR3 is TGTGCCTGGATCCTGTACAAAGCTGAAGCTTTCTTT.

V and J are TRBV28 and TRBJ2-4; a possible D gene is TRBD2 (5 bases). CDR1 is MDHEN and CDR2 is SYDVKM in the germline V gene. The V end was cut by 2 bases, the J end by 0 bases, with 14 bases between. The CDR3 sequence is 17 residues long. The CDR3 DNA reads TGTGCCAGCAGTTTACAGCGGCAGCTCTTAGCCAAAAACATTCAGTACTTC. It is translated as CASSLQRQLLAKNIQYF.

This chain links TRBV30 with TRBJ1-5; 7 nucleotides agree with TRBD1. The CDR3 runs 13 residues. The germline V gene encodes CDR1 GTSNPN and CDR2 SVGIG (reference sequence). V was pared by 3 bases and J by 6 bases, with 5 bases of the junction left unmatched. The CDR3 DNA follows: TGTGCCTGGAGGACAGGGCTCGGTCAGCCCCAGCATTTT. This codes for CAWRTGLGQPQHF.

The chain is built from TRBV7-3 and TRBJ2-5, with 10 bases aligning to TRBD2. The germline CDR1 and CDR2 sequences are SGHTA and FQGTGA. Trimming at V came to 5 bases and at J to 7 bases, leaving 10 bases not matched to a gene. This CDR3 contains 15 residues. The CDR3 loop reads CASSPGGTSDSTQYF. In nucleotides, the CDR3 is TGTGCCAGCAGCCCGGGGGGGACTAGCGATTCGACCCAGTACTTC. The whole variable domain, remainder taken from reference TRBV7-3 and TRBJ2-5, is GAGVSQTPSNKVTEKGKYVELRCDPISGHTALYWYRQSLGQGPEFLIYFQGTGAADDSGLPNDRFFAVRPEGSVSTLKIQRTERGDSAVYLCASSPGGTSDSTQYFGPGTRLLVL.

This rearrangement joins TRBV2 to TRBJ2-2; 8 positions agree with TRBD1. The J segment lost 2 bases and the V segment lost 6 bases, leaving 5 bases of the junction unmatched. The germline V gene encodes CDR1 SNHLY and CDR2 FYNNEI. The CDR3 sequence is 15 residues long. CDR3 coding DNA: TGTGCCAGCAGGGGGGACAGGTTAAACACCGGGGAGCTGTTTTTT. Protein product: CASRGDRLNTGELFF.

This clone showed up just once. V gene TRBV10-3 combines with J gene TRBJ1-1; 9 nucleotides agree with TRBD1. The germline CDR1 and CDR2 sequences are ENHRY and SYGVKD. This CDR3 spans 17 amino acids. The junction had 15 bases not matched to a gene; V was cut back by 4 bases and J by 6 bases. For the CDR3, the DNA is TGTGCCATCAGTGGACCAAAGGGACAGGGAAGGGGAGCTGAAGCTTTCTTT. Translation: CAISGPKGQGRGAEAFF.

The chain recombines TRBV19 with TRBJ1-3; D remains ambiguous. This CDR3 contains 18 residues. The ends were cut back, 7 bases at V and 0 bases at J, with 22 bases in the middle. Germline CDR1 LNHDA, CDR2 SQIVND (reference sequence). CDR3 amino acids: CASTPAGGFLPSGNTIYF. The CDR3, as DNA: TGTGCCAGTACCCCGGCCGGCGGCTTCCTCCCCTCTGGAAACACCATATATTTT.

This clone was recorded once. V is TRBV24-1 and J is TRBJ1-6; D unresolved. The CDR3 has 14 amino acids. The germline CDR1 and CDR2 sequences are KGHDR and SFDVKD. V was cut by 0 bases and J by 13 bases, with 12 bases left in between. The CDR3 region is CATSDLFKVGPLHF. The CDR3 DNA reads as TGTGCCACCAGTGATTTGTTTAAGGTCGGGCCCCTCCACTTT.

The chain has TRBV5-1 and TRBJ2-5, with a tentative D call TRBD1 (5 bases). The V and J ends lost 6 bases and 1 base respectively, with 16 bases between them. CDR3 size: 15 residues. Germline assignment: CDR1 SGHRS and CDR2 YFSETQ. The CDR3 region has the DNA TGCGCCAGCACTCCAGACAGTCCTCTCCAAGAGACCCAGTACTTC. It encodes CASTPDSPLQETQYF.

J is TRBJ2-1 and V is TRBV6-5, with 8 positions matching TRBD2. After removal of 6 bases from V and 8 bases from J, the junction contained 3 bases not matched to a gene. This CDR3 has 12 residues. Germline assignment: CDR1 MNHEY and CDR2 SVGAGI. CDR3 DNA sequence: TGTGCCAGCAGCGGACTAGCCTATGAGCAGTTCTTC. Its translation: CASSGLAYEQFF.

The chain links TRBV4-2 to TRBJ1-4; 7 bases are shared with TRBD1. With 0 bases clipped from V and 7 bases from J, the junction kept 5 bases outside the gene matches. CDR3 length: 15 amino acids. Per the germline V gene, CDR1 is LGHNA and CDR2 is YNFKEQ. CDR3 region: CASSQERTGREKLFF. Here the CDR3 DNA reads TGTGCCAGCAGCCAAGAGCGGACAGGTCGTGAAAAACTGTTTTTT.

The rearrangement links TRBV25-1 to TRBJ1-2; D ambiguous. The CDR3 contains 15 residues. CDR1 and CDR2 from the germline V gene are MGHDK and SYGVNS. Trimming removed 7 bases from V and 2 bases from J, with 17 bases in between. The CDR3 bases are TGTGCCAGCAAGGTAGAAAGCGCAACAAACTATGGCTACACCTTC. As protein: CASKVESATNYGYTF.

CDR3: CASSDRDRESPLHF. CDR3 DNA: TGTGCCAGCAGTGACAGGGACAGGGAATCGCCCCTCCACTTT. The chain uses TRBV6-1 and TRBJ1-6, with 9 bases matching TRBD1. The CDR3 is 14 amino acids. The trim removed 3 bases at V and 13 bases at J, leaving 7 bases unmatched. Per germline, CDR1 MNHNS and CDR2 SASEGT.

In its sample, this clone was seen once. The chain employs TRBV4-1 and TRBJ1-1; 9 bases map to TRBD1. The CDR3 sequence is 16 residues long. CDR1 MGHRA and CDR2 YSYEKL come from the germline V gene. The junction had 5 bases not matched to a gene; V was cut back by 2 bases and J by 1 base. This CDR3 reads CASSQLGTGPNTEAFF. The CDR3 DNA reads TGCGCCAGCAGCCAACTAGGGACAGGGCCGAACACTGAAGCTTTCTTT.

The gene calls are TRBV4-1 and TRBJ2-3, with D possibly TRBD2 on 7 matching bases. Germline V gene sequence: CDR1 MGHRA, CDR2 YSYEKL. The CDR3 is made up of 14 amino acids. V was shortened by 4 bases and J by 5 bases, with 13 bases between the two germline ends. The CDR3 protein is CASSLRGAKDTQYF. The CDR3 coding sequence is TGCGCCAGCAGCCTTCGGGGGGCGAAAGATACGCAGTATTTT.

This sequence joins TRBV5-1 and TRBJ2-6; tentative D call: TRBD1 (5 bases). Germline assignment: CDR1 SGHRS and CDR2 YFSETQ. The CDR3 has 16 residues. V lost 1 base, J lost 2 bases, and 10 bases lay in between. CDR3 loop: CASSLSATAGANVLTF. The DNA of the CDR3 is TGCGCCAGCAGCTTGAGTGCGACAGCTGGGGCCAACGTCCTGACTTTC. The complete variable domain, with remaining parts taken from reference TRBV5-1 and TRBJ2-6, reads KAGVTQTPRYLIKTRGQQVTLSCSPISGHRSVSWYQQTPGQGLQFLFEYFSETQRNKGNFPGRFSGRQFSNSRSEMNVSTLELGDSALYLCASSLSATAGANVLTFGAGSRLTVL.

This clone was observed a single time. This chain joins TRBV2 and TRBJ2-3, with D perhaps TRBD2 (6 bases). Trimming stripped 7 bases from V and 6 bases from J, with 11 bases between. Per the germline V gene, CDR1 is SNHLY and CDR2 is FYNNEI. This CDR3 region has 12 residues. DNA of the CDR3: TGTGCCAGCAACGACCGGGGGGATACGCAGTATTTT. It yields the protein CASNDRGDTQYF.

The chain employs TRBV3-1 (or the pseudogene TRBV3-2) and TRBJ1-2; TRBD1 matches 11 bases. CDR1 and CDR2 (germline): LGHDT, YNNKEL (reference sequence). The CDR3 sequence is 16 residues long. The junction had 9 bases not matched to a gene; V was cut back by 2 bases and J by 7 bases. CDR3 sequence: CASSQRPGTGGGGYTF. CDR3 nucleotide sequence: TGTGCCAGCAGCCAAAGACCCGGGACAGGGGGAGGTGGCTACACCTTC.

CDR3 loop: CASSHGQAWTEAFF. As DNA, the CDR3 is TGCGCCAGCAGCCACGGACAGGCGTGGACTGAAGCTTTCTTT. The rearrangement links TRBV5-1 to TRBJ1-1, with 7 bases that match TRBD1. Germline-derived CDR1 and CDR2 are SGHRS and YFSETQ. CDR3 length: 14 residues. With 4 bases clipped from V and 5 bases from J, the junction kept 8 bases outside the gene matches.